A selection of T cell receptor beta chains follows, all from one sample in a study of cytomegalovirus exposure and HLA in healthy donors. Sequenced by immunoSEQ multiplex PCR; TCRdb stores in-frame clones only, minus some. The sample comprises some 54,000 clones, approximately 70% of which are singletons, and roughly 2.9% rests with the top ten. Specimen: PBMCs. The receptor set was obtained from a man aged 18 to 29 in good health and CMV-seronegative. CDR3s include the opening cysteine and the closing phenylalanine or tryptophan. Clone size is stated in some rows and not others, as once, few, many or a class when expanded.

j_gene | abundance | v_gene | CDR3aa
TRBJ2-6 | . | TRBV4-2 | CASSQEWPGAGANVLTF
TRBJ2-3 | once | TRBV28 | CASIPGGTDTQYF
TRBJ2-7 | few | TRBV29-1 | CSVGAGTAAYEQYF
TRBJ2-1 | . | TRBV28 | CASSLLLVSYNEQFF
TRBJ2-4 | . | TRBV4-2 | CASSQDGQGRGIQYF
TRBJ1-5 | . | TRBV6-1 | CASSTPGTGYQPQHF
TRBJ2-5 | . | TRBV7-2 | CASSLRQGWETQYF
TRBJ2-7 | few | TRBV27 | CASSPQGGEQYF
TRBJ2-6 | . | TRBV28 | CASSPGQGIRGANVLTF
TRBJ1-2 | . | TRBV6-5 | CASSRGQGNGYTF
TRBJ2-1 | . | TRBV7-8 | CASSSPGLAGYNEQFF
TRBJ1-6 | few | TRBV5-6 | CASQGQGNSPLHF
TRBJ1-1 | once | TRBV30 | CAWSRIGTGTEAFF
TRBJ2-4 | . | TRBV28 | CASSLGQGQNIQYF
TRBJ1-2 | . | TRBV7-9 | CASSARDSNYGYTF
TRBJ2-1 | . | TRBV6-5 | CASSYSVAGGLFF
TRBJ2-5 | . | TRBV30 | CAWSRQTQETQYF
TRBJ2-7 | . | TRBV11-1 | CASSLFSVYEQYF
TRBJ2-7 | . | TRBV11-3 | CASSFRLRSYEQYF
TRBJ2-4 | . | TRBV10-1 | CASSGGGAKNIQYF
TRBJ2-7 | . | TRBV4-3 | CASSQGLAGAYEQYF
TRBJ1-3 | . | TRBV19 | CASSGTGRGNTIYF
TRBJ2-5 | . | TRBV30 | CAWGAVGTQYF
TRBJ2-7 | few | TRBV29-1 | CSVGERDKRKYEQYF
TRBJ2-7 | . | TRBV4-1 | CASSQGLAGFSSYEQYF
TRBJ2-7 | . | TRBV4-1 | CASSQDLAGTYEQYF
TRBJ2-2 | . | TRBV2 | CASRRRGTGASFGGELFF
TRBJ2-5 | . | TRBV29-1 | CSGGTSQETQYF
TRBJ2-7 | . | TRBV30 | CAWSAGRVEQYF
TRBJ1-6 | . | TRBV4-3 | CASSQDGHNSPLHF
TRBJ2-7 | . | TRBV15 | CATSRDRLTYEQYF
TRBJ1-2 | . | TRBV7-2 | CASSTRHQEHGYTF
TRBJ1-2 | . | TRBV7-9 | CASSLDRSLGYTF
TRBJ1-5 | few | TRBV28 | CASSLHQAQPQHF
TRBJ2-7 | . | TRBV7-9 | CASSSTGHEQYF
TRBJ2-7 | few | TRBV30 | CAWSDFRTAGSYEQYF
TRBJ1-2 | . | TRBV28 | CASSIGTAGGYTF
TRBJ2-4 | . | TRBV2 | CASSEGQNIQYF
TRBJ2-3 | . | TRBV5-1 | CASSFGTDTQYF
TRBJ2-3 | once | TRBV10-3 | CAISLSGSGTDTQYF
TRBJ2-1 | once | TRBV7-3 | CASSIQGSYNEQFF
TRBJ2-7 | . | TRBV27 | CASSSDRGNEQYF
TRBJ2-5 | . | TRBV7-9 | CASSRSSGRKETQYF
TRBJ2-7 | . | TRBV4-1 | CASSQAASGTYEQYF
TRBJ1-5 | few | TRBV6-1 | CASSEIGRGHQPQHF
TRBJ1-1 | few | TRBV12-5 | CASGDRDRGNTEAFF
TRBJ2-2 | few | TRBV28 | CASSLYRLAGHTGELFF
TRBJ2-7 | . | TRBV27 | CASSWLDRTYEQYF
TRBJ1-2 | . | TRBV11-2 | CASSPVAAEVYGYTF
TRBJ2-5 | . | TRBV5-1 | CASSPGGSEETQYF
TRBJ2-4 | . | TRBV29-1 | CSVAGTSKNIQYF
TRBJ2-7 | . | TRBV30 | CAWSAGYEQYF
TRBJ1-5 | . | TRBV6-1 | CASSEADRGYQPQHF
TRBJ1-2 | . | TRBV11-2 | CASSLAQGADYGYTF
TRBJ2-7 | few | TRBV13 | CASSSSRSYEQYF